The TCR beta chain under discussion was sequenced for a study of beta chain features in type 1 diabetes listed by TCRdb under 2018. The study in broad terms: Mean age, gender distribution, total cell number and subset yield did not differ between patients and healthy donors. A total of roughly 100 million sorted cells were examined across all samples, and RNA yield correlated strongly with the number of cells per subset. The study compared TCRB repertoires of sorted circulating CD4+ T cell subsets between recently diagnosed type 1 diabetes patients and matched healthy donors. Naive and central memory subsets were obtained from all 30 or so donors, but regulatory and stem cell-like memory subsets were isolated from only 8 patients and roughly eight healthy donors. What the authors observed across the whole study: HLA sub-analyses involved small numbers of individuals, so any influence of HLA type on TCRB rearrangement remained unresolved. PCR may preferentially amplify shorter templates, but because patient and control samples were amplified and corrected together, any resulting skew would affect both groups equally. At VDJ recombination sites, type 1 diabetes patients had fewer insertions and more deleted nucleotides, which implies abnormalities in thymic rearrangement. A moderate but significant shortening of TCRB CDR3 length was observed in type 1 diabetes patients in all four CD4+ subsets. The naive, central memory and regulatory TCRB repertoires appeared to resemble one another more closely among patients than among healthy donors. Because cDNA rather than genomic DNA was sequenced, highly expressing activated cells could have been over-represented, although no difference in activation and CD3 levels was found between groups.

The germline V gene specifies ENHRY as CDR1 and SYGVKD as CDR2. V was cut back by 6 bases and J by 0 bases, leaving a gap of 11 bases between them. The CDR3 holds 14 amino acids from the cysteine to the phenylalanine. Only CDR3 DNA remains: 42 bases, in frame from the first base. The High Capacity cDNA Reverse Transcription Kit was used to reverse transcribe all of the isolated RNA, meaning that expressed TCRB transcripts were what got sequenced. Deep immunoSEQ sequencing was applied to naive, central memory and regulatory T cell samples, giving an average of about 3.7 million total reads per sample. Sorted cells were lysed in RLT buffer and RNA was extracted with DNase-treated RNeasy Micro or Mini kits, depending on cell number. Each cell subset was processed separately to prevent cross-contamination, with patient and healthy donor samples processed together. The immunoSEQ multiplex PCR was used to amplify TCRB sequences from cDNA, yielding 87-bp fragments that span the CDR3 region. The amplicons were sequenced using the Illumina HiSeq platform. The original methods were these. Synthetic template baselines were used to correct PCR bias computationally, reads within Hamming distance 2 were collapsed, and singletons that could not be merged were discarded. Reads were aligned against IMGT to assign V, D and J genes, CDR3 length and insertions or deletions at six rearrangement sites. Within each subset, clonotype counts were normalized to sorted cell number, after which true diversity and Gini coefficients were computed with the tcR R package. Repertoire sharing was quantified using the overlap coefficient calculated on TCRB nucleotide sequences. Out-of-frame TCRB sequences from naive cells were analyzed to stand in for the pre-selection repertoire. The clones in this table, taken by TCRdb from immuneACCESS, are in-frame only. Not every clone is retained; where verified, under half of the shortfall comes from an unresolved V gene, and the cause of the rest is unknown. V, J and clone size were drawn from that table, and D and trimming were deduced from the DNA. Across this sample there are about 900,000 clones, with around a sixth seen only once. The ten largest clones capture 0.02% to 0.03% of the sample.

Each donor gave one peripheral blood draw, approximately 110 mL on average, collected into heparinised tubes. Using a panel that included CD45RO, CCR7, CD25, CD127, CD95 and CD27, naive, central memory, regulatory and stem cell-like memory CD4+ T cells were sorted on a BD FACSAria II. All sorted populations exceeded 95% purity. PBMCs were separated immediately by Lymphoprep density gradient centrifugation and were stained directly, without being cultured. So that batch effects would be minimized, each experiment stained and sorted samples in pairs, pairing one healthy donor with one patient. Worth noting for this clone: It lacks a known antigen. Within one base of it there is no much larger clone, and no base qualities were kept.

Recombination connected TRBV10-3 to TRBJ1-2; the D gene identity is not certain. The source of this sequence is a woman aged 18-30 years in good health. Sequencing was done on a sample of naive CD4+ T cells from blood. The sample's cell subset or site label, decoded: true naive CD4+ T cells. For the CDR3, the sequence is CAIRARDSNYGYTF. The nucleotide sequence reads as follows: TGTGCCATCAGAGCGAGGGATTCTAACTATGGCTACACCTTC.